Below are 28 T cell receptor beta chains sequenced from a single sample in a study of CD8 T cells in Susac syndrome. The RNA input was about 0.45 to 1 ug, and it was reverse transcribed with random hexamers. MiXCR, run by TCRdb on the immunoSEQ multiplex PCR reads, gives a single entry per CDR3 protein. The sample yields about 240,000 distinct CDR3 sequences, 90% to 97% seen once. Sequenced material: CD4+ T cells from PBMCs. The receptors come from a human donor with Susac syndrome.

The V gene is TRBV7-6, the J gene TRBJ2-6, with a weak D call TRBD1 (5 bases). The V end was cut by 5 bases, the J end by 0 bases, with 14 bases between. CDR3 length: 17 residues. The germline V gene has CDR1 SGHVS and CDR2 FNYEAQ. The CDR3 region has the DNA TGTGCCAGCAGCAATGGGGCTTTCCGCTCTGGGGCCAACGTCCTGACTTTC. It specifies CASSNGAFRSGANVLTF.

The chain combines TRBV11-2 with TRBJ1-4; 7 bases fit TRBD1. V gave up 5 bases and J gave up 8 bases; unmatched junction bases: 2. The germline CDR1 and CDR2 sequences are SGHAT and FQNNGV. This CDR3 has 12 residues. The CDR3 DNA is TGTGCCAGCAGCCTCAGGGGGGAAAAACTGTTTTTT. Translating it yields CASSLRGEKLFF. The full variable domain, completed using reference TRBV11-2 and TRBJ1-4, is EAGVAQSPRYKIIEKRQSVAFWCNPISGHATLYWYQQILGQGPKLLIQFQNNGVVDDSQLPKDRFSAERLKGVDSTLKIQPAKLEDSAVYLCASSLRGEKLFFGSGTQLSVL.

The chain carries TRBV5-5 and TRBJ1-1; maybe TRBD1 (5 bases). V lost 0 bases and J 0 bases, leaving 9 bases between the germline ends. The CDR3 sequence is 15 residues long. CDR1 is SGHKS and CDR2 is YYEKEE in the germline V gene (reference sequence). The CDR3 protein is CASSLGRALNTEAFF. DNA of the CDR3: TGTGCCAGCAGCTTGGGCAGGGCCCTGAACACTGAAGCTTTCTTT. Drawing the rest from reference TRBV5-5 and TRBJ1-1, the complete variable domain is DAGVTQSPTHLIKTRGQQVTLRCSPISGHKSVSWYQQVLGQGPQFIFQYYEKEERGRGNFPDRFSARQFPNYSSELNVNALLLGDSALYLCASSLGRALNTEAFFGQGTRLTVV.

V gene TRBV20-1 combines with J gene TRBJ2-7, with D perhaps TRBD1 or TRBD2 (5 bases each). V dropped 3 bases and J dropped 6 bases, with 24 bases sitting between them. The CDR3 sequence is 16 residues long. Germline CDR1 DFQATT, CDR2 SNEGSKA (reference sequence). The CDR3 sequence is CSASGRDPATRTEQYF. The CDR3 DNA reads TGCAGTGCTAGCGGAAGGGACCCGGCCACTCGGACCGAGCAGTACTTC.

This sequence joins TRBV4-1 and TRBJ1-1; D gene unclear. Germline loops: CDR1 MGHRA, CDR2 YSYEKL. This CDR3 is 15 amino acids long. The V end was cut by 2 bases, the J end by 3 bases, with 13 bases between. CDR3 nucleotide sequence: TGCGCCAGCAGCCAAAAGATTTGGAGTGACACTGAAGCTTTCTTT. This gives the protein CASSQKIWSDTEAFF.

The J gene is TRBJ2-5, the V gene TRBV7-2; 10 bases line up with TRBD1. Germline lookup yields CDR1 SGHTA and CDR2 FQGNSA. CDR3 length: 15 residues. V gave up 7 bases and J gave up 4 bases; unmatched junction bases: 9. This CDR3 reads CASKLTGGSPETQYF. The CDR3 nucleotides read TGTGCCAGCAAGTTGACAGGGGGCAGTCCAGAGACCCAGTACTTC.

The V gene is TRBV9, the J gene TRBJ2-2, with unresolved D. The germline V gene encodes CDR1 SGDLS and CDR2 YYNGEE. The length of the CDR3 is 12 residues. Trimming shortened V by 2 bases and J by 2 bases, and 1 base separated the two germline ends. CDR3: CASSVNTGELFF. The CDR3 DNA follows: TGTGCCAGCAGCGTTAACACCGGGGAGCTGTTTTTT.

The rearrangement uses TRBV5-8 and TRBJ2-1; 8 nucleotides line up with TRBD2. Germline CDR1 and CDR2: SGHTS and YDEGEE. The CDR3 loop spans 13 amino acids. J was trimmed by 4 bases and V by 6 bases; bases with no gene match: 3. The CDR3 DNA sequence: TGTGCCAGCAAACTAGCGGCATACAATGAGCAGTTCTTC. It translates to CASKLAAYNEQFF. Full variable domain (outside the CDR3, taken from reference TRBV5-8 and TRBJ2-1): EAGVTQSPTHLIKTRGQQATLRCSPISGHTSVYWYQQALGLGLQFLLWYDEGEERNRGNFPPRFSGRQFPNYSSELNVNALELEDSALYLCASKLAAYNEQFFGPGTRLTVL.

This clonotype occurred once. V and J are TRBV30 and TRBJ1-1; 8 bases are shared with TRBD1. The CDR3 runs 15 residues. CDR1 GTSNPN and CDR2 SVGIG come from the germline V gene (reference sequence). The V and J ends lost 4 bases and 5 bases, in that order; junction bases with no gene match: 12. This chain's CDR3 is CAWKTGGRSRTEAFF. The CDR3 coding sequence is TGTGCCTGGAAAACAGGGGGTAGGTCGAGGACTGAAGCTTTCTTT.

The rearrangement links TRBV29-1 to TRBJ1-2; a possible D gene is TRBD1 (5 bases). The CDR3 runs 13 residues. V lost 7 bases and J lost 2, with 14 bases in between. Germline V gives CDR1 SQVTM, CDR2 ANQGSEA. Here the CDR3 reads CSAGEGANYGYTF. In nucleotides, the CDR3 is TGCAGCGCTGGGGAAGGGGCGAACTATGGCTACACCTTC. Complete variable domain (other parts from reference TRBV29-1 and TRBJ1-2): SAVISQKPSRDICQRGTSLTIQCQVDSQVTMMFWYRQQPGQSLTLIATANQGSEATYESGFVIDKFPISRPNLTFSTLTVSNMSPEDSSIYLCSAGEGANYGYTFGSGTRLTVV.

This clonotype was recorded once. V and J are TRBV4-1 and TRBJ2-1; D is uncertain. V gave up 4 bases and J gave up 8 bases, with 15 bases separating them. CDR1 is MGHRA, CDR2 YSYEKL, per germline. The CDR3 is 14 residues long. The CDR3 region has the DNA TGCGCCAGCAGCCGCGGACCTACTGGGGATGAGCAGTTCTTC. This encodes CASSRGPTGDEQFF.

V is TRBV5-4 and J is TRBJ1-2; possible D gene TRBD1, 6 bases. The germline V gene has CDR1 SGHNT and CDR2 YYREEE (reference sequence). The ends were cut back, 4 bases at V and 4 bases at J, with 17 bases in the middle. This CDR3 spans 15 amino acids. The CDR3 nucleotides read TGTGCCAGCAGCCCGACTGGACAGCTTACCTATGGCTACACCTTC. As protein: CASSPTGQLTYGYTF.

V gene TRBV28 combines with J gene TRBJ2-5; D uncertain. The V gene's germline CDR1 is MDHEN and CDR2 SYDVKM. There are 12 residues in the CDR3. V lost 7 bases and J lost 1, with 7 bases in between. This CDR3 reads CASTDVQETQYF. The CDR3 DNA follows: TGTGCCAGCACAGACGTCCAAGAGACCCAGTACTTC.

CDR3 sequence reads: CASSLDYTGELFF. CDR3 sequence (DNA): TGTGCCAGCAGTCTAGATTATACCGGGGAGCTGTTTTTT. This chain links TRBV12-3 or TRBV12-4 with TRBJ2-2, with D hard to call. Trimming left V 5 bases short and J 5 bases short, with 9 bases between. The CDR3 is 13 amino acids.

This clonotype was seen once. The CDR3 reads CASSLPGTRSYEQYF. CDR3 sequence (DNA): TGTGCCAGCAGTTTACCCGGGACGCGCTCCTACGAGCAGTACTTC. This chain links TRBV28 with TRBJ2-7, with D possibly being TRBD1 or TRBD2 (5 bases each). V was clipped by 2 bases and J by 0 bases, with 11 bases between them. Germline CDR1 and CDR2: MDHEN and SYDVKM. The CDR3 is 15 amino acids. The full variable domain, its missing parts supplied by reference TRBV28 and TRBJ2-7, is DVKVTQSSRYLVKRTGEKVFLECVQDMDHENMFWYRQDPGLGLRLIYFSYDVKMKEKGDIPEGYSVSREKKERFSLILESASTNQTSMYLCASSLPGTRSYEQYFGPGTRLTVT.

The chain is built from TRBV27 and TRBJ2-7, with 9 bases that match TRBD2. Germline V lookup: CDR1 MNHEY, CDR2 SMNVEV (reference sequence). This CDR3 spans 15 amino acids. V lost 4 bases, J lost 2 bases, and 6 bases stayed unmatched. The CDR3 nucleotides read TGTGCCAGCAGTTGGAGTCTAGCGGGACCCTACGAGCAGTACTTC. Its translation is CASSWSLAGPYEQYF.

This rearrangement joins TRBV30 to TRBJ2-1; D possibly matches TRBD1 or TRBD2 (5 bases each). Germline V gene data show CDR1 as GTSNPN and CDR2 as SVGIG (reference sequence). V was trimmed by 3 bases and J by 5 bases, leaving 17 bases between them. The CDR3 extends over 15 amino acids. CDR3 loop: CAWRGTRVRHNEQFF. The CDR3 DNA reads as TGTGCCTGGAGGGGGACCAGGGTTCGGCACAATGAGCAGTTCTTC.

The chain carries TRBV6-4 and TRBJ2-7, with D perhaps assigned TRBD1 or TRBD2 (7 bases each). The V end lost 5 bases, the J end lost 3 bases, and 14 bases lay between the germline ends. The V gene's germline CDR1 is MRHNA and CDR2 SNTAGT. The CDR3 is made up of 14 amino acids. In DNA form, the CDR3 reads TGTGCCAGCAGTATCGAGCGGGACAGCTACGAGCAGTACTTC. This gives the protein CASSIERDSYEQYF.

This chain uses TRBV30 with TRBJ1-2, with D tentatively TRBD1 (6 bases). The CDR3 has 15 amino acids. V dropped 0 bases and J dropped 8 bases, with 19 bases sitting between them. In germline, CDR1 is GTSNPN, CDR2 SVGIG (reference sequence). The CDR3 sequence is CAWSVTGGPAEGYTF. The CDR3 DNA sequence: TGTGCCTGGAGTGTTACGGGGGGCCCGGCGGAGGGCTACACCTTC.

This sequence joins TRBV19 and TRBJ2-5; possibly TRBD1 or TRBD2 for D (6 bases each). The CDR3 length is 15 residues. Germline V gives CDR1 LNHDA, CDR2 SQIVND (reference sequence). Trimming left V 6 bases short and J 4 bases short, with 18 bases between. CDR3 bases: TGTGCCAGTAGACCCTCCGGGGGCGGAGGAGAGACCCAGTACTTC. Its protein is CASRPSGGGGETQYF.

V gene TRBV4-2 combines with J gene TRBJ2-1; 7 bases map to TRBD2. The V gene end was trimmed by 1 base and the J gene end by 3 bases; junction bases not matched to a gene: 9. This CDR3 is 17 amino acids long. Germline CDR1 is LGHNA and CDR2 is YNFKEQ. The CDR3 loop is CASSQVAGLGIYNEQFF. In DNA, the CDR3 is TGTGCCAGCAGCCAAGTCGCCGGACTAGGGATCTACAATGAGCAGTTCTTC.

The CDR3 sequence is CASSQDGLAGDEQYF. The DNA of the CDR3 is TGCGCCAGCAGCCAAGATGGCCTAGCGGGAGACGAGCAGTACTTC. The rearrangement joins TRBV4-1 to TRBJ2-7; TRBD2 matches at 10 bases. V lost 0 bases and J lost 5; bases outside the gene matches: 4. The CDR3 has 15 residues. The germline V gene has CDR1 MGHRA and CDR2 YSYEKL.

The V call is TRBV29-1, the J call TRBJ2-7; 9 bases agree with TRBD1. This CDR3 spans 16 amino acids. The germline CDR1 and CDR2 sequences are SQVTM and ANQGSEA. The V and J ends lost 4 bases and 4 bases, in that order; junction bases with no gene match: 14. The chain's CDR3 is CSVVTGTGRTRYEQYF. CDR3 in DNA: TGCAGCGTTGTTACGGGGACAGGGAGGACGAGATACGAGCAGTACTTC.

V is TRBV29-1 and J is TRBJ1-2, with 8 positions matching TRBD1. The CDR3 loop spans 14 amino acids. Germline lookup yields CDR1 SQVTM and CDR2 ANQGSEA. J lost 6 bases, V lost 5 bases, and 11 bases had no gene match. CDR3 residues: CSVQGAAGGDGYTF. The CDR3 DNA sequence: TGCAGCGTTCAGGGGGCGGCAGGGGGCGATGGCTACACCTTC.

V gene TRBV12-3 or TRBV12-4 combines with J gene TRBJ2-3, with D maybe TRBD2 (5 bases). Trimming took off 6 bases at V and 5 bases at J, with 18 bases between the two ends. This CDR3 spans 15 amino acids. This CDR3 is CASSQSGSRGDTQYF. The CDR3 nucleotides read TGTGCCAGCAGCCAATCGGGAAGCCGGGGAGATACGCAGTATTTT.

The rearrangement joins TRBV6-1 to TRBJ2-1, with D possibly TRBD2 on 6 matching bases. The V gene's germline CDR1 is MNHNS and CDR2 SASEGT. Deletions cut 6 bases from V and 1 base from J, with 22 bases between. CDR3 length: 18 residues. The CDR3 nucleotides read TGTGCCAGCAGAGACCGACTCTCGGGACTCAGTTCCTACAATGAGCAGTTCTTC. It is translated as CASRDRLSGLSSYNEQFF.

In this sample, this clonotype turned up once. The chain joins TRBV25-1 to TRBJ1-4; D gene unclear. CDR1 and CDR2 from the germline V gene are MGHDK and SYGVNS. The CDR3 loop spans 12 amino acids. V lost 7 bases, J lost 4 bases, and 7 bases lay in between. CDR3 protein: CASTGFNEKLFF. CDR3 in DNA: TGTGCCAGCACCGGGTTTAATGAAAAACTGTTTTTT.

The chain uses TRBV9 and TRBJ2-7; D is undetermined. The CDR3 extends over 15 amino acids. The V gene lost 0 bases and the J gene lost 2 bases, with 12 bases spanning the gap. In germline, CDR1 is SGDLS, CDR2 YYNGEE. CDR3 region: CASSVDPGPTYEQYF. CDR3 DNA: TGTGCCAGCAGCGTAGACCCAGGCCCAACCTACGAGCAGTACTTC.